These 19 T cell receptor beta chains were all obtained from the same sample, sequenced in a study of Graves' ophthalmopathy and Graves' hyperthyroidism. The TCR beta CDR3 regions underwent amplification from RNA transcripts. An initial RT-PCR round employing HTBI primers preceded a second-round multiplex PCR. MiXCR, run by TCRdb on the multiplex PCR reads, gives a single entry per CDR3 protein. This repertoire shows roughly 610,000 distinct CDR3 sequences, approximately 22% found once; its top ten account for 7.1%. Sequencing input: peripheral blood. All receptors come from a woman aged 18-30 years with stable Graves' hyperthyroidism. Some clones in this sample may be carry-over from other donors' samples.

The DNA of the CDR3 is TGTGCCAGCAGTCATAGATTCCAAGAGACCCAGTACTTC. It specifies CASSHRFQETQYF. The V call is TRBV6-9, the J call TRBJ2-5; no clear D. Germline V lookup: CDR1 MNHGY, CDR2 SVAAGI. The CDR3 consists of 13 residues. Between the trimmed V and J ends, which lost 5 bases and 1 base, there was a span of 8 bases.

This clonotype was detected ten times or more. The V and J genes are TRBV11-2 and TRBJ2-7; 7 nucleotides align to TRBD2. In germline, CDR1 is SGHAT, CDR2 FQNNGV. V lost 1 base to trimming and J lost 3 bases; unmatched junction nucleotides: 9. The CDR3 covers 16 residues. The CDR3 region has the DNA TGTGCCAGCAGCTTAGGTGGCGGGAGCTCGGTCTACGAGCAGTACTTC. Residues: CASSLGGGSSVYEQYF.

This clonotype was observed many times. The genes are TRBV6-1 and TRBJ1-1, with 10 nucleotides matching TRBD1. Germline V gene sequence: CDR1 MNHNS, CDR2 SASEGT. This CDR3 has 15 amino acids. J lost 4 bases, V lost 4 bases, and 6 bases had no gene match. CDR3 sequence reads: CASSARTGGGTEAFF. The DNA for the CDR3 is TGTGCCAGCAGTGCCCGGACAGGGGGTGGCACTGAAGCTTTCTTT.

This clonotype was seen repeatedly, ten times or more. CDR3 sequence reads: CASSLIGGGQYF. The CDR3 nucleotides read TGTGCCAGCAGTTTGATCGGGGGTGGACAGTACTTC. V is TRBV27 and J is TRBJ2-7, with a possible D match to TRBD2 (6 bases). Germline CDR1 is MNHEY and CDR2 is SMNVEV (reference sequence). The CDR3 extends over 12 amino acids. V gave up 3 bases and J gave up 10 bases, with 13 bases separating them.

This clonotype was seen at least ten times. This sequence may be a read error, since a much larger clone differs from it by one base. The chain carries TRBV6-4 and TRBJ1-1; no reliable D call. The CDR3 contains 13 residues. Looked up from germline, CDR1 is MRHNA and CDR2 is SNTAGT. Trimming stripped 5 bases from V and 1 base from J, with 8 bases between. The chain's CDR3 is CASSQQPNTEAFF. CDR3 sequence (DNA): TGTGCCAGCAGTCAACAGCCGAACACTGAAGCTTTCTTT.

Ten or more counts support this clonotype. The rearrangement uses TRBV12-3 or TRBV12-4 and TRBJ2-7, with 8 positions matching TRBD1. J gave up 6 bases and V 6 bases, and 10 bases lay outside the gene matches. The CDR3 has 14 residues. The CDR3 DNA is TGTGCCAGCAGGGACAGGGTTCCTGAGGCCGAGCAGTACTTC. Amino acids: CASRDRVPEAEQYF.

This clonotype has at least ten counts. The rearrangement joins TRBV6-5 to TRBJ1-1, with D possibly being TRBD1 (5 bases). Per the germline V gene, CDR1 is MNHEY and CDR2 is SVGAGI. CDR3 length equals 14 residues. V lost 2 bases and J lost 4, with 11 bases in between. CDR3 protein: CASSYRDSGTEAFF. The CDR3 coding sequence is TGTGCCAGCAGTTACAGGGACTCGGGCACTGAAGCTTTCTTT.

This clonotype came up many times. DNA of the CDR3: TGTGCCAGCAGTGAAGACAGGGTTTGGGAAACCTACGAGCAGTACTTC. Residues: CASSEDRVWETYEQYF. The chain links TRBV6-1 to TRBJ2-7, with a tentative D call TRBD1 (6 bases). This CDR3 is 16 amino acids long. Trimming shortened V by 1 base and J by 2 bases, and 15 bases separated the two germline ends. The germline V gene has CDR1 MNHNS and CDR2 SASEGT.

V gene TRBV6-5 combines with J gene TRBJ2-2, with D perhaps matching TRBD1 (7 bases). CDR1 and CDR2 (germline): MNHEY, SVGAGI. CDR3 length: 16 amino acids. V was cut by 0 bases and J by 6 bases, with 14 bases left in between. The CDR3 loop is CASSYSWAGGPGELFF. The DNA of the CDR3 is TGTGCCAGCAGTTACTCCTGGGCAGGGGGGCCCGGGGAGCTGTTTTTT.

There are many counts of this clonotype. This chain's CDR3 is CATSDFQGETGELFF. The CDR3 DNA reads as TGTGCCACCAGTGACTTCCAGGGGGAGACCGGGGAGCTGTTTTTT. V gene TRBV24-1 combines with J gene TRBJ2-2; 7 positions match TRBD1. Unmatched junction bases numbered 6, after V lost 4 bases and J lost 5 bases. Germline V CDR1 and CDR2: KGHDR, SFDVKD. The CDR3 is 15 amino acids.

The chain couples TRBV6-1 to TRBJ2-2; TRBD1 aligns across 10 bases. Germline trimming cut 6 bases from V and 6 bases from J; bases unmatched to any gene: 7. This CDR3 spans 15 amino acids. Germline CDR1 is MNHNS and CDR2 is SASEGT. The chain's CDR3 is CASRSGTGEPGELFF. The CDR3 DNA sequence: TGTGCCAGCAGGTCCGGGACAGGGGAGCCCGGGGAGCTGTTTTTT.

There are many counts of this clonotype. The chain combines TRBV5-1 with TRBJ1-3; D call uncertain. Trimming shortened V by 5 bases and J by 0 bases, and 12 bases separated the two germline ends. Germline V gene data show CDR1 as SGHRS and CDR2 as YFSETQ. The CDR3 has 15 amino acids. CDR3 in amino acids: CASSLSVTSGNTIYF. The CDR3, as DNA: TGCGCCAGCAGTCTCAGCGTCACCTCTGGAAACACCATATATTTT.

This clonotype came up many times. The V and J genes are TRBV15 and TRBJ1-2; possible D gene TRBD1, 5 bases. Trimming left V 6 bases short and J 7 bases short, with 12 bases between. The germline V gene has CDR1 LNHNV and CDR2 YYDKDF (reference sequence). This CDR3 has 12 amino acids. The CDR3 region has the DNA TGTGCCACCAGATTAGGGGTCGGTGGCTACACCTTC. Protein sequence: CATRLGVGGYTF.

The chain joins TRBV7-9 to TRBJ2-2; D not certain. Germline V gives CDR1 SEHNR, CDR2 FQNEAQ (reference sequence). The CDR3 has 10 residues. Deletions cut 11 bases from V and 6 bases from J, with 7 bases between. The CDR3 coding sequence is TGTGCCCCCGAGGCCGGGGAGCTGTTTTTT. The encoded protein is CAPEAGELFF.

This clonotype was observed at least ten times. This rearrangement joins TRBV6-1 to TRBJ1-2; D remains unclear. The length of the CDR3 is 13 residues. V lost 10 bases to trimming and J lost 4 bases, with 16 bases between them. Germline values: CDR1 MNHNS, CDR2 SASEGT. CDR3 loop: CAITNEKVYGYTF. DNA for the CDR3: TGTGCCATCACGAATGAAAAAGTCTATGGCTACACCTTC.

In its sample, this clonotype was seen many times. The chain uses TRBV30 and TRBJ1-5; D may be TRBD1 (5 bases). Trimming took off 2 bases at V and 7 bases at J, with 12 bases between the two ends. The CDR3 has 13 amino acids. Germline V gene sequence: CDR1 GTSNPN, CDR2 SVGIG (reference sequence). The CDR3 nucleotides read TGTGCCTGGAGTAGATGGGACGGCCAGCCCCAGCATTTT. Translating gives CAWSRWDGQPQHF.

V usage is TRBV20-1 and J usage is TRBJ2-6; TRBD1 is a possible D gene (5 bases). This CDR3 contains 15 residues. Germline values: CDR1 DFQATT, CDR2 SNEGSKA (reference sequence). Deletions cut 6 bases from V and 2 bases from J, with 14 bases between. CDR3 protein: CSAPDPGTGANVLTF. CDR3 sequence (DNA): TGCAGTGCGCCCGACCCAGGGACTGGGGCCAACGTCCTGACTTTC.

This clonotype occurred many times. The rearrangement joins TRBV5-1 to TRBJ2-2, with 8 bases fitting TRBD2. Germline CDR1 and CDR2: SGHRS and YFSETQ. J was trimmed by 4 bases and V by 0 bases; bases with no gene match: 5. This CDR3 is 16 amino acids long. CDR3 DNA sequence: TGCGCCAGCAGCTTGGACTCGGGAGGGATCACCGGGGAGCTGTTTTTT. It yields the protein CASSLDSGGITGELFF.

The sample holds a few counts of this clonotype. This chain's CDR3 is CASSFRTGGFVGEVYTGELFF. For the CDR3, the DNA is TGCGCCAGCAGCTTCAGGACAGGGGGTTTTGTGGGAGAGGTTTACACCGGGGAGCTGTTTTTT. The chain has TRBV5-1 and TRBJ2-2; TRBD1 aligns across 10 bases. V was pared by 2 bases and J by 3 bases, with 19 bases of the junction left unmatched. The CDR3 covers 21 residues. Germline V gives CDR1 SGHRS, CDR2 YFSETQ.